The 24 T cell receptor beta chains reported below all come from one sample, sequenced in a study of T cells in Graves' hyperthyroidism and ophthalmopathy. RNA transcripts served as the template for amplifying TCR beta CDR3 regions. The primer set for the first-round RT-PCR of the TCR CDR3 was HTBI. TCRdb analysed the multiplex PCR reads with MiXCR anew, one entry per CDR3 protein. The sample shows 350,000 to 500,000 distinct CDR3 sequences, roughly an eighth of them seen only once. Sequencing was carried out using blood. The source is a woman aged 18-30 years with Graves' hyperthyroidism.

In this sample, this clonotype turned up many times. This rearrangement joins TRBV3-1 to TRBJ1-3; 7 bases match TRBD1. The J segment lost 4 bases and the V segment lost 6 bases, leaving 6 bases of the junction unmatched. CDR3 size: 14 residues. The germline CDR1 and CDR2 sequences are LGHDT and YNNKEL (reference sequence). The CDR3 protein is CASRDRVGGNTIYF. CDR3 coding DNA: TGTGCCAGCAGAGACAGGGTGGGAGGAAACACCATATATTTT.

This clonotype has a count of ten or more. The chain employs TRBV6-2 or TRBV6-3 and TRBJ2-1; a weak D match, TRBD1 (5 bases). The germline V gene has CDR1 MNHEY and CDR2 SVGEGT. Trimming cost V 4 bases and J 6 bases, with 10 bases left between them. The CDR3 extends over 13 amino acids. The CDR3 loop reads CASSSGISNEQFF. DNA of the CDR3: TGTGCCAGCAGTTCAGGGATATCCAATGAGCAGTTCTTC.

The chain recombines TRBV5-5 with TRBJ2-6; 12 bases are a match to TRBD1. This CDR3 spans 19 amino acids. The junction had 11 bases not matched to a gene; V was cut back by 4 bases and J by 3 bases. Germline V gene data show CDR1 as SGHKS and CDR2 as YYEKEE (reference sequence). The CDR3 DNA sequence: TGTGCCAGCAGCGAGTCCTCCGGGACAGGGGGCTTTGGGGCCAACGTCCTGACTTTC. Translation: CASSESSGTGGFGANVLTF.

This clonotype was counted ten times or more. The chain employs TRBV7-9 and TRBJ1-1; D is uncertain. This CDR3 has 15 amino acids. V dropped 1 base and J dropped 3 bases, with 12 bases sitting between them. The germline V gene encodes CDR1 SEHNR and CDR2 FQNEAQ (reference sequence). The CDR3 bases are TGTGCCAGCAGCTTAGATCTGGGAGAAGACACTGAAGCTTTCTTT. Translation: CASSLDLGEDTEAFF.

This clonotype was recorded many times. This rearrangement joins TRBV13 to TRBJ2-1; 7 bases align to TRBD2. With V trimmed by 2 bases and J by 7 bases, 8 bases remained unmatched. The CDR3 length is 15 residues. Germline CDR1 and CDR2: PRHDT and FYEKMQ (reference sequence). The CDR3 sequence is CASSLRAGVWNEQFF. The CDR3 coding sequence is TGTGCCAGCAGCTTACGGGCGGGAGTCTGGAATGAGCAGTTCTTC.

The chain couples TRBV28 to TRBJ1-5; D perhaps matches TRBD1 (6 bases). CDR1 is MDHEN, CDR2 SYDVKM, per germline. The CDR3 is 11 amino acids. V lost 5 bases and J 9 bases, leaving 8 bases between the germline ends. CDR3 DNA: TGTGCCAGCAGTCCCAGGGGGCCCCAGCATTTT. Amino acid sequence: CASSPRGPQHF.

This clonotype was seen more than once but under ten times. Here the CDR3 DNA reads TGCGCCAGCAGCTTTCGACAGGGGGCACGGGAGACCCAGTACTTC. This gives the protein CASSFRQGARETQYF. The V call is TRBV5-1, the J call TRBJ2-5; TRBD1 agrees at 10 bases. The CDR3 spans 15 residues. V trimming: 2 bases; J trimming: 5 bases; junction bases outside the gene matches: 6. CDR1 SGHRS and CDR2 YFSETQ come from the germline V gene.

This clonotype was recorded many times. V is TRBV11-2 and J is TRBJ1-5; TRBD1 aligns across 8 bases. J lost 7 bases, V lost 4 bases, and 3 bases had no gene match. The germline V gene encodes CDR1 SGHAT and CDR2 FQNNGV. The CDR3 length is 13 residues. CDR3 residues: CASSYGQGQPQHF. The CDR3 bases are TGTGCCAGCAGCTACGGACAGGGCCAGCCCCAGCATTTT.

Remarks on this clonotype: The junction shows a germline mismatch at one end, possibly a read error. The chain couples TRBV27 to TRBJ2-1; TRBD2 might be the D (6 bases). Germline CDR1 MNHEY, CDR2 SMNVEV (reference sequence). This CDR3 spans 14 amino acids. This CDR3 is CASSLFAGNNEQFF. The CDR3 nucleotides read TGTGCCAGCAGCTTATTTGCGGGGAACAATGAGCAGTTCTTC.

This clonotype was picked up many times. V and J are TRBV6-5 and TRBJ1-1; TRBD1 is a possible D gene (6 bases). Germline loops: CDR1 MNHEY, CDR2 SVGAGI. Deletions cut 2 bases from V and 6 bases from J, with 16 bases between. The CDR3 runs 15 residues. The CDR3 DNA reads TGTGCCAGCAGTTACCCCCCGGGGGCTGGCCCTGAAGCTTTCTTT. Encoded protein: CASSYPPGAGPEAFF.

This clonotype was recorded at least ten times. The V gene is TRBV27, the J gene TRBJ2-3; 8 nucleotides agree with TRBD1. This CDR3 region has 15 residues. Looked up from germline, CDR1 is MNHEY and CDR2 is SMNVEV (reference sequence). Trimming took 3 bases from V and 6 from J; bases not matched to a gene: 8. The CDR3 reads CASSFGQGGRDTQYF. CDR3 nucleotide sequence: TGTGCCAGCAGTTTCGGACAGGGCGGTCGGGATACGCAGTATTTT.

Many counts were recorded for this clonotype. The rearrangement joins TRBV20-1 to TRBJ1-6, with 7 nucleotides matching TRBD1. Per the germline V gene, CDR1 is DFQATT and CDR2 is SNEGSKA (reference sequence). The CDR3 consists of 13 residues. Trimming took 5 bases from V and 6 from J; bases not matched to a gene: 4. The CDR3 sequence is CSAGDSINSPLHF. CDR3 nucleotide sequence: TGCAGTGCTGGGGACAGCATTAATTCACCCCTCCACTTT.

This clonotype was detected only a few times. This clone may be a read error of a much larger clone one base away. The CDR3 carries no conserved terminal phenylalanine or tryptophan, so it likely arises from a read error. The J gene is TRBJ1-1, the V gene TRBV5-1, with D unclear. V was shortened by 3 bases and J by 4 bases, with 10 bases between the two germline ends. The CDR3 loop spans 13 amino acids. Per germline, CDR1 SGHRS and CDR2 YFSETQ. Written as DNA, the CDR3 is TGCGCCAGCAGCTCGCTCGGTTCCACTGAAGCTTTCTCT. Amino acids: CASSSLGSTEAFS.

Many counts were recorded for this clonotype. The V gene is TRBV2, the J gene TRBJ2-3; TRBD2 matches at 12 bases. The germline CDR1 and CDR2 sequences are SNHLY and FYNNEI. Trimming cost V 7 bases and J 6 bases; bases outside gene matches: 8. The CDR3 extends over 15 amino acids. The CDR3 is CASTPGLAGSDTQYF. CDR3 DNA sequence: TGTGCCAGCACCCCCGGACTAGCGGGATCCGATACGCAGTATTTT.

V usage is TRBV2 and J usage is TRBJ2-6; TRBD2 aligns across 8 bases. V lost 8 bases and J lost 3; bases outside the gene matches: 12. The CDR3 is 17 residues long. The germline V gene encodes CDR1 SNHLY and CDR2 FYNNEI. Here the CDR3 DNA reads TGTGCCAGCCTATCCGGGACTAGTTTCATTGGGGCCAACGTCCTGACTTTC. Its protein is CASLSGTSFIGANVLTF. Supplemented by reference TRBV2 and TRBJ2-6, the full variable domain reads EPEVTQTPSHQVTQMGQEVILRCVPISNHLYFYWYRQILGQKVEFLVSFYNNEISEKSEIFDDQFSVERPDGSNFTLKIRSTKLEDSAMYFCASLSGTSFIGANVLTFGAGSRLTVL.

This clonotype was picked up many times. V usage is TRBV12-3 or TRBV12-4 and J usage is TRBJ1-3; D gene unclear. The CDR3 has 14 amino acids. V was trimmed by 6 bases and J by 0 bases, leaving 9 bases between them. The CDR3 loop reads CASSKQISGNTIYF. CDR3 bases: TGTGCCAGCAGCAAACAGATCTCTGGAAACACCATATATTTT.

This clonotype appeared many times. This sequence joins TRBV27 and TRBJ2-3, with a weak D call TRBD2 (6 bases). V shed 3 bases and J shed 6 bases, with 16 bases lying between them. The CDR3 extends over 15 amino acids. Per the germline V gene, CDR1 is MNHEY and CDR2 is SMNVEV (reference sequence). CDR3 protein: CASSFGLARADTQYF. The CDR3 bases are TGTGCCAGCAGTTTTGGGCTAGCGAGGGCTGATACGCAGTATTTT.

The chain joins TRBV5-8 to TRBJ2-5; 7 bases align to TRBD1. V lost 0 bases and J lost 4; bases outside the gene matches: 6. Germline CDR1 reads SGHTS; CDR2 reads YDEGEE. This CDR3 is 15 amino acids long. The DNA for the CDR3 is TGTGCCAGCAGCTTGGCCGGGTCAGGGGGAGAGACCCAGTACTTC. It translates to CASSLAGSGGETQYF.

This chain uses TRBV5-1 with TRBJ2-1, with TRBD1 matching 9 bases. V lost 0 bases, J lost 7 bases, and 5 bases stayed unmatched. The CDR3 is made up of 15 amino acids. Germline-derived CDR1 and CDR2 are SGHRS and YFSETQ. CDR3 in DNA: TGCGCCAGCAGCTTGGCACAGGGGGCTGGGAATGAGCAGTTCTTC. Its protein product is CASSLAQGAGNEQFF.

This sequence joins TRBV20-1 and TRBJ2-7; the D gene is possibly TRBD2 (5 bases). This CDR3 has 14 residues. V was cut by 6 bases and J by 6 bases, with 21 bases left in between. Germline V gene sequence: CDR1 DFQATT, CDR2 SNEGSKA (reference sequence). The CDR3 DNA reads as TGCAGTGCCCTTCGGACTCATTCCAAAGGCGAGCAGTACTTC. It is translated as CSALRTHSKGEQYF.

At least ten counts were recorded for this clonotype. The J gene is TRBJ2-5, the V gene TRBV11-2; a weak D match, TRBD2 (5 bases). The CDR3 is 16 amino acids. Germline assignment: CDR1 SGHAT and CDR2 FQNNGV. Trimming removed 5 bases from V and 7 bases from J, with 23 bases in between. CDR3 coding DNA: TGTGCCAGCAGCCAACCAGCGGATATGATGGTCGGGACCCAGTACTTC. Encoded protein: CASSQPADMMVGTQYF.

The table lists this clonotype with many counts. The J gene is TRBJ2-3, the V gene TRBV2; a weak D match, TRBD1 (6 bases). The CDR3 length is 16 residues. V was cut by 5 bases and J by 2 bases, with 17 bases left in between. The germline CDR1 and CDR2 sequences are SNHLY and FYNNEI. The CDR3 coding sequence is TGTGCCAGCAGTTTTCCGAGGGGGTTCTCCACAGATACGCAGTATTTT. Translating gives CASSFPRGFSTDTQYF.

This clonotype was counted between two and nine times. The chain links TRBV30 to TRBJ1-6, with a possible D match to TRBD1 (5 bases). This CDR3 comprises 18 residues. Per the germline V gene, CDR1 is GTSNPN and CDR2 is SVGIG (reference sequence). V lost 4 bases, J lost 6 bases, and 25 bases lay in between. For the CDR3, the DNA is TGTGCCTGGATGGGGGGATCCTATCGTGGGGTCGGTAATTCACCCCTCCACTTT. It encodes CAWMGGSYRGVGNSPLHF.

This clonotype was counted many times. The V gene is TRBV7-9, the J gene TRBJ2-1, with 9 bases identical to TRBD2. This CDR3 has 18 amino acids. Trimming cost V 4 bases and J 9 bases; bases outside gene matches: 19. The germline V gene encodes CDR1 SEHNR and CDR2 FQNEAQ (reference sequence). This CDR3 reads CASSSLRSSGRRLGEQFF. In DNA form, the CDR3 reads TGTGCCAGCAGCTCCCTTCGTAGTAGCGGGAGACGGTTGGGTGAGCAGTTCTTC.